This is a list of T cell receptor beta chains from one sample in a study of cytomegalovirus exposure and HLA in healthy donors. Measured with immunoSEQ multiplex PCR; TCRdb has only the in-frame clones, and not every one. Of fewer than 55,000 clones in the sample, roughly 72% were seen once. Sequences were obtained from PBMCs. Receptors originate from a woman in her forties or fifties in good health and CMV-seropositive. CDR3s include the opening cysteine and the closing phenylalanine or tryptophan. The D gene is left open where the match is weak. Expanded clones are given a class, and other clones once, few, many or no size at all.

.,.,TRBV7-9,TRBJ1-5,TGTGCCAGCAGCCAGGAGGTAGATCAGCCCCAGCATTTT,CASSQEVDQPQHF
.,.,TRBV28,TRBJ1-2,TGTGCCAGCAGTTTTCAGTATGGCTACACCTTC,CASSFQYGYTF
TRBD1,.,TRBV25-1,TRBJ2-1,TGTGCCAGCAGTGATATTGGCAGGGGGCGCGAGGAAAGTGAGCAGTTCTTC,CASSDIGRGREESEQFF
TRBD1,.,TRBV6-1,TRBJ1-2,TGTGCCATCCCAGGGGGGGGACAGGCCTATCATGGCTACACCTTC,CAIPGGGQAYHGYTF
TRBD2,.,TRBV30,TRBJ2-1,TGTGCCTGGAGGGCCCCCAGCGGGATTCTCCTCGAGCAGTTCTTC,CAWRAPSGILLEQFF
.,.,TRBV19,TRBJ2-3,TGTGCCAGTAGTATAGTGGTAGCCACAGATACGCAGTATTTT,CASSIVVATDTQYF
TRBD1,.,TRBV28,TRBJ2-2,TGTGCCAGCAGCCTAGGGGGCGCAGGCACCGGGGAGCTGTTTTTT,CASSLGGAGTGELFF
TRBD2,.,TRBV2,TRBJ2-7,TGTGCCAGCAGACAGACCGGGACTAGCGGCGGCGAGCAGTACTTC,CASRQTGTSGGEQYF
TRBD1,.,TRBV6-6,TRBJ1-2,TGTGCCAGCAGTCCGAACCGGGACAGCAACTATGGCTACACCTTC,CASSPNRDSNYGYTF
.,.,TRBV20-1,TRBJ1-4,TGCAGTGCTCTTTGGACAAAAAAACTGTTTTTT,CSALWTKKLFF
TRBD1,.,TRBV19,TRBJ2-7,TGTGCCAGTAGTATGGGGACAGGCTCCTACGAGCAGTACTTC,CASSMGTGSYEQYF
.,.,TRBV2,TRBJ2-7,TGTGCCAGCAGCGTTGTGTACGAGCAGTACTTC,CASSVVYEQYF
TRBD1,.,TRBV29-1,TRBJ2-4,TGCAGCGCCGGGGACAGGGACATTCAGTACTTC,CSAGDRDIQYF
.,.,TRBV6-6,TRBJ2-7,TGTGCCAGCAGACGGGACTCTAGATCCTACGAGCAGTACTTC,CASRRDSRSYEQYF
TRBD1,few,TRBV13,TRBJ1-1,TGTGCCAGCAGCTTAGAAGCGACAGGGCCTCTTGAAGCTTTCTTT,CASSLEATGPLEAFF
.,.,TRBV29-1,TRBJ1-3,TGCAGCGCGGGAGGGAGGGGGGCGTCTGGAAACACCATATATTTT,CSAGGRGASGNTIYF
.,.,TRBV9,TRBJ2-5,TGTGCCAGCAGCGTAGACTTTAGTAGTGAGACCCAGTACTTC,CASSVDFSSETQYF
.,.,TRBV7-2,TRBJ1-2,TGTGCCAGCAGCTTAGATTTAGCCCGCACCCTCTATGGCTACACCTTC,CASSLDLARTLYGYTF
.,few,TRBV7-2,TRBJ2-1,TGTGCCAGCAGCTCCCAGCTGAGGTCCTACAATGAGCAGTTCTTC,CASSSQLRSYNEQFF
.,few,TRBV6-6,TRBJ2-7,TGTGCCAGCAAGGAGGGACAGCCCTACGAGCAGTACTTC,CASKEGQPYEQYF
.,.,TRBV5-1,TRBJ2-5,TGCGCCAGCAGCTTTGGTAGCGCGTACCAAGAGACCCAGTACTTC,CASSFGSAYQETQYF
.,.,TRBV30,TRBJ1-3,TGTGCCTGGAGCTCCGGTGGCGGTGGAAACACCATATATTTT,CAWSSGGGGNTIYF
TRBD2,.,TRBV5-1,TRBJ2-7,TGCGCCAGCAGATTTACTAGCGGGGGAGCCTACGAGCAGTACTTC,CASRFTSGGAYEQYF
.,.,TRBV30,TRBJ1-1,TGTGCCATCGGGGGTAACACTGAAGCTTTCTTT,CAIGGNTEAFF
.,.,TRBV28,TRBJ1-1,TGTGCCAGCAGTTTTTTCGGGACACTAAACACTGAAGCTTTCTTT,CASSFFGTLNTEAFF
TRBD1,once,TRBV7-8,TRBJ1-1,TGTGCCAGCAGCCAAACAGGGGGCACTGAAGCTTTCTTT,CASSQTGGTEAFF
.,once,TRBV7-3,TRBJ1-1,TGTGCCAGCAGCTCGGGGTACGGGTCTGAAGCTTTCTTT,CASSSGYGSEAFF
.,.,TRBV5-1,TRBJ2-5,TGCGCCAGCAGCCCCCCACATGGGGAGGTGACCCAGTACTTC,CASSPPHGEVTQYF
TRBD2,.,TRBV5-1,TRBJ2-3,TGCGCCAGCAAGGTGGGGGAGGGAGAAGATACGCAGTATTTT,CASKVGEGEDTQYF
.,.,TRBV28,TRBJ2-1,TGTGCCAGCAGTTTCCAGCTGGGGAGCCTCTCCTACAATGAGCAGTTCTTC,CASSFQLGSLSYNEQFF
TRBD1,few,TRBV7-2,TRBJ2-3,TGTGCCAGCAGCTTCTCAGGGGGCACCACAGATACGCAGTATTTT,CASSFSGGTTDTQYF
TRBD1,.,TRBV5-1,TRBJ2-7,TGCGCCAGCAGCGGGGGGACAGGGGGATACTACGAGCAGTACTTC,CASSGGTGGYYEQYF
.,.,TRBV19,TRBJ1-4,TGTGCCAGTAGTTTAAAAAATGAAAAACTGTTTTTT,CASSLKNEKLFF
.,.,TRBV28,TRBJ2-7,TGTGCCAGCAGTTCTCTCAGGGGAGCCGAGCAGTACTTC,CASSSLRGAEQYF
.,.,TRBV7-2,TRBJ2-1,TGTGCCAGCAGCACCCCTCCGGTCAATGAGCAGTTCTTC,CASSTPPVNEQFF
TRBD1,.,TRBV2,TRBJ1-5,TGTGCCAGCAGGTTGACAGGGTTCAATCAGCCCCAGCATTTT,CASRLTGFNQPQHF
TRBD2,.,TRBV13,TRBJ2-1,TGTGCCAGCAGCTCACCGCGGGAGAGCTCCTACAATGAGCAGTTCTTC,CASSSPRESSYNEQFF
TRBD2,.,TRBV29-1,TRBJ2-2,TGCAGCGCCCTAGGACTAGCTACAAACGGGGAGCTGTTTTTT,CSALGLATNGELFF
.,.,TRBV15,TRBJ2-1,TGTGCCACCAGCAGAGATCTGGGCTTCGGTGAGCAGTTCTTC,CATSRDLGFGEQFF
TRBD1,.,TRBV6-6,TRBJ2-7,TGTGCCAGCAGTACCGACAGGGAGTCCCCCGAGCAGTACTTC,CASSTDRESPEQYF
TRBD1,few,TRBV28,TRBJ2-2,TGTGCCAGCAGCCGTCTTACAGGGGGCGGAAAAGACGGGGAGCTGTTTTTT,CASSRLTGGGKDGELFF
.,once,TRBV2,TRBJ1-2,TGTGCCAGCAGACTCGGGACAATTGGCTACACCTTC,CASRLGTIGYTF
.,.,TRBV28,TRBJ2-7,TGTGCCAGCAGTTTACTCGGGGACGAGCAGTACTTC,CASSLLGDEQYF
.,.,TRBV4-3,TRBJ2-3,TGCGCCAGCAGCCAAGGGAGACGGGCAGATACGCAGTATTTT,CASSQGRRADTQYF
TRBD2,.,TRBV7-2,TRBJ2-7,TGTGCCAGCAGCTTAGAACGGAGCCAGCGGGGGCAGTACTTC,CASSLERSQRGQYF
TRBD2,.,TRBV7-2,TRBJ2-1,TGTGCCAGCAGCCCCCTTAACTTAGCGGGGGGGGACAATGAGCAGTTCTTC,CASSPLNLAGGDNEQFF
.,.,TRBV27,TRBJ1-1,TGTGCCAGCAGTCCTCACACGGACAGTCGAGCTTTCTTT,CASSPHTDSRAFF
.,.,TRBV2,TRBJ2-1,TGTGCCAGCACAGGCTACAATGAGCAGTTCTTC,CASTGYNEQFF